Listed here are 5 T cell receptor beta chains from one sample, sequenced in a study of tumor and adjacent non-tumor tissue in lung cancer (dated by TCRdb to between 2018 and 2020). The library was built by means of multiplex PCR. Reads for this sample came from an Illumina HiSeq 2500. TCRbeta libraries were constructed through three rounds of nested PCR with primers (Table S4) according to protocols modified from ARM-PCR. TCRdb trimmed public reads at Q25 via fastp, called clones via MiXCR and kept in-frame beta chains. Identical CDR3 proteins give one entry, which carries the most common genes and DNA. The sample records 76,000 or so distinct CDR3 sequences, under 70% of which are singletons. In total, the top ten clones hold roughly 12% of the sample. Bulk unsorted tissue served as the source for RNA extraction, and RNA quality was assessed using a NanoDrop ND-1000 and an Agilent 2100. Material: lung tumor tissue. These receptors originate from a woman in her 70s with non-small cell lung cancer.

This sequence joins TRBV14 and TRBJ2-5; 7 nucleotides agree with TRBD1. Per germline, CDR1 SGHDN and CDR2 FVKESK. The CDR3 extends over 17 amino acids. The V and J ends lost 0 bases and 10 bases, in that order; junction bases with no gene match: 17. CDR3 in DNA: TGTGCCAGCAGCCAAGATCTGAACAGGGGATCGATGGGGATCCAGTACTTC. Its translation is CASSQDLNRGSMGIQYF.

This chain joins TRBV6-1 and TRBJ2-7, with 7 bases fitting TRBD1. Germline V gene sequence: CDR1 MNHNS, CDR2 SASEGT. The CDR3 totals 15 residues. V gave up 5 bases and J gave up 13 bases; unmatched junction bases: 20. The CDR3 region has the DNA TGTGCCAGCAGTCTCTCCGGGACAGTATTTTACGAGCTATACTTC. Its translation: CASSLSGTVFYELYF.

The count of this clonotype is one. A junction boundary mismatches the germline segment, possibly from a read error. The V call is TRBV28, the J call TRBJ1-5; D possibly corresponds to TRBD1 (6 bases). The CDR3 length is 19 residues. In germline, CDR1 is MDHEN, CDR2 SYDVKM. In DNA, the CDR3 is TGTGCCAACAGTTTAAGGAATCCTGCCGGGGGCTCGGGCAATCAGCCCCAGCATTTC. Translation: CANSLRNPAGGSGNQPQHF.

The CDR3 DNA reads TGTGCCAGCAGTTTGGCTCAGGGCTTCGAGCAGTACTTC. It yields the protein CASSLAQGFEQYF. The chain carries TRBV12-3 or TRBV12-4 and TRBJ2-7; a possible D gene is TRBD1 (5 bases). With 3 bases removed from V and 6 bases from J, the gap between germline ends came to 12 bases. The CDR3 has 13 amino acids.

This clonotype appeared a single time. The chain joins TRBV29-1 to TRBJ1-1; no reliable D call. Germline assignment: CDR1 SQVTM and CDR2 ANQGSEA. The germline V and J ends were trimmed by 6 bases and 4 bases, with 15 bases remaining between them. The CDR3 spans 13 residues. The CDR3 coding sequence is TGCAGCGTAGTGCGGGGAAAAGGCACTGAAGCTTTCTTT. It translates to CSVVRGKGTEAFF.